The 18 T cell receptor beta chains reported below all come from one sample, sequenced in a study of spatial heterogeneity in lung cancer. Time point meaning: blood at routine non-recurrence follow-up after resection. No cells were sorted before sequencing. The whole RNA sequenced was extracted from tumor, nontumor lung or frozen PBMC. TCRdb re-analysed the 5' RACE reads in MiXCR, keeping a single row per CDR3 protein. The sample carries some 110,000 distinct CDR3 sequences, 9% to 15% recorded once. The input for sequencing was PBMCs, taken at follow-up. All receptors come from a male donor with early-stage non-small cell lung cancer.

About this clonotype: No conserved phenylalanine or tryptophan ends this CDR3, so it is likely a read error. The DNA is left out, because the CDR3 cannot be placed on it with certainty; the CDR3 is given as TCRdb lists it. The chain joins TRBV6-1 to TRBJ2-7; the table's TRBD2 call for D was not verified on the DNA. The CDR3 sequence runs 11 residues, both termini included. Germline assignment: CDR1 MNHNS and CDR2 SASEGT. CDR3 sequence reads: CASSVGTLLSL.

At least ten counts were recorded for this clonotype. CDR3 DNA sequence: TGTGCCAGCAGTTACTCACAGGGGTTCGGATCAAAATATGGCTACACCTTC. This translates into CASSYSQGFGSKYGYTF. The chain links TRBV6-5 to TRBJ1-2; TRBD1 matches at 7 bases. V was pared by 0 bases and J by 5 bases, with 12 bases of the junction left unmatched. CDR3 length equals 17 residues. CDR1 and CDR2 (germline): MNHEY, SVGAGI.

The V gene is TRBV28, the J gene TRBJ1-1, with D unclear. The CDR3 is 14 amino acids. Per germline, CDR1 MDHEN and CDR2 SYDVKM. V shed 3 bases and J shed 1 base, with 9 bases lying between them. CDR3 protein: CASSFGSGNTEAFF. Here the CDR3 DNA reads TGTGCCAGCAGTTTCGGGAGCGGGAACACTGAAGCTTTCTTT.

The V call is TRBV27, the J call TRBJ2-3; D is perhaps TRBD2 (7 bases). Deletions cut 2 bases from V and 6 bases from J, with 15 bases between. Germline lookup yields CDR1 MNHEY and CDR2 SMNVEV (reference sequence). The CDR3 covers 15 residues. CDR3 loop: CASSLAGAIFDTQYF. CDR3 coding DNA: TGTGCCAGCAGTTTAGCGGGGGCGATATTCGATACGCAGTATTTT.

This clonotype was recorded a few times. This chain uses TRBV7-8 with TRBJ1-6; TRBD1 agrees at 11 bases. Germline CDR1 SGHVS, CDR2 FQNEAQ. The CDR3 sequence is 15 residues long. V lost 5 bases to trimming and J lost 8 bases; unmatched junction nucleotides: 5. CDR3 sequence (DNA): TGTGCCAGCAGCGGACAGGGACAGGGGGATTCACCCCTCCACTTT. Residues: CASSGQGQGDSPLHF.

This clonotype was seen at least ten times. The chain employs TRBV9 and TRBJ2-1; 12 positions match TRBD2. Germline lookup yields CDR1 SGDLS and CDR2 YYNGEE. The length of the CDR3 is 15 residues. V dropped 2 bases and J dropped 9; count of bases not matched to a gene: 6. Written as DNA, the CDR3 is TGTGCCAGCAGCGTGCTAGCGGGGGGGCCTCGTGAGCAGTTCTTC. As protein: CASSVLAGGPREQFF.

This clonotype was observed many times. This sequence joins TRBV7-2 and TRBJ2-3; D is undetermined. The germline V gene has CDR1 SGHTA and CDR2 FQGNSA. CDR3 size: 15 residues. V was pared by 4 bases and J by 4 bases, with 15 bases between. The CDR3 here is CASSSPSRSADTQYF. In DNA, the CDR3 is TGTGCCAGCAGCTCGCCCTCCCGGTCGGCAGATACGCAGTATTTT.

Only a few counts were recorded for this clonotype. The chain has TRBV12-3 or TRBV12-4 and TRBJ1-2, with 9 bases lining up with TRBD1. Trimming at V came to 6 bases and at J to 4 bases, leaving 9 bases not matched to a gene. CDR3 length: 15 amino acids. This chain's CDR3 is CASSPRQGGGYGYTF. In DNA, the CDR3 is TGTGCCAGCAGCCCACGACAGGGGGGTGGCTATGGCTACACCTTC.

This clonotype showed up many times. The chain has TRBV6-5 and TRBJ2-7; TRBD1 agrees at 8 bases. The CDR3 is made up of 14 amino acids. V was clipped by 5 bases and J by 5 bases; unmatched bases: 8. Per the germline V gene, CDR1 is MNHEY and CDR2 is SVGAGI. The CDR3 nucleotides read TGTGCCAGCAGTCCACGGACAGGGTGGGACGAGCAGTACTTC. It specifies CASSPRTGWDEQYF.

This clonotype was found a few times. This chain uses TRBV27 with TRBJ2-7; TRBD2 aligns across 11 bases. Germline CDR1 reads MNHEY; CDR2 reads SMNVEV (reference sequence). The CDR3 runs 15 residues. Germline trimming cut 5 bases from V and 6 bases from J; bases unmatched to any gene: 9. CDR3 loop: CASSPNSGGVREQYF. CDR3 sequence (DNA): TGTGCCAGCAGTCCCAATAGCGGGGGGGTGCGCGAGCAGTACTTC.

This clonotype was detected a few times. The chain combines TRBV5-1 with TRBJ2-3, with 8 bases matching TRBD1. V lost 0 bases, J lost 2 bases, and 5 bases stayed unmatched. The V gene's germline CDR1 is SGHRS and CDR2 YFSETQ. The CDR3 covers 16 residues. For the CDR3, the DNA is TGCGCCAGCAGCTTGGTTTACAGGGGGAACACAGATACGCAGTATTTT. Translation gives CASSLVYRGNTDTQYF.

This clonotype occurred a few times. The chain links TRBV4-1 to TRBJ1-2; 7 positions agree with TRBD1. This CDR3 spans 17 amino acids. The germline V gene has CDR1 MGHRA and CDR2 YSYEKL. Trimming took 0 bases from V and 8 from J; bases not matched to a gene: 15. In DNA form, the CDR3 reads TGCGCCAGCAGCCAAGAGGGCTATGACAGGGCTAGTAACGGCTACACCTTC. Its protein product is CASSQEGYDRASNGYTF.

The table lists this clonotype with many counts. V usage is TRBV10-3 and J usage is TRBJ2-3, with TRBD1 identical over 7 bases. CDR1 and CDR2 from the germline V gene are ENHRY and SYGVKD. V trimming: 2 bases; J trimming: 6 bases; junction bases outside the gene matches: 14. CDR3 length: 17 residues. In DNA, the CDR3 is TGTGCCATCAGTGAGCCGAATGGGGCCGAGGGGGCGGATACGCAGTATTTT. As protein: CAISEPNGAEGADTQYF.

The sample holds a few counts of this clonotype. This chain links TRBV18 with TRBJ2-5; no definite D call. This CDR3 is 13 amino acids long. Germline V lookup: CDR1 KGHSH, CDR2 LQKENI. Trimming left V 3 bases short and J 1 base short, with 6 bases between. CDR3 sequence: CASSPTFQETQYF. In nucleotides, the CDR3 is TGTGCCAGCTCACCCACGTTCCAAGAGACCCAGTACTTC.

The table lists this clonotype with a few counts. The rearrangement joins TRBV10-2 to TRBJ1-5, with TRBD1 matching 7 bases. Germline-derived CDR1 and CDR2 are WSHSY and SAAADI. V lost 5 bases and J lost 3; bases outside the gene matches: 4. This CDR3 contains 14 residues. The CDR3 loop is CASSYGQVNQPQHF. In DNA form, the CDR3 reads TGCGCCAGCAGTTACGGACAGGTCAATCAGCCCCAGCATTTT.

This clonotype was detected many times. The V and J genes are TRBV18 and TRBJ1-1, with 7 bases matching TRBD1. The CDR3 is 16 amino acids. V gave up 1 base and J gave up 4 bases; unmatched junction bases: 9. Germline CDR1 is KGHSH and CDR2 is LQKENI. This CDR3 is CASSPLAGPGGTEAFF. Written as DNA, the CDR3 is TGTGCCAGCTCACCACTGGCTGGTCCAGGGGGCACTGAAGCTTTCTTT.

The chain is built from TRBV5-6 and TRBJ1-1, with 8 bases identical to TRBD1. With V trimmed by 2 bases and J by 3 bases, 6 bases remained unmatched. Germline V gene data show CDR1 as SGHDT and CDR2 as YYEEEE. The CDR3 covers 15 residues. CDR3 coding DNA: TGTGCCAGCAGCTTTCTTGAGACAGGGGACACTGAAGCTTTCTTT. Translation gives CASSFLETGDTEAFF.

This clonotype was seen ten or more times. CDR3 sequence reads: CSARQGGENEQFF. Here the CDR3 DNA reads TGCAGTGCTAGACAGGGTGGAGAGAATGAGCAGTTCTTC. The V and J genes are TRBV20-1 and TRBJ2-1; possible D gene TRBD1, 5 bases. CDR1 is DFQATT and CDR2 is SNEGSKA in the germline V gene (reference sequence). The CDR3 is made up of 13 amino acids. The V end was cut by 2 bases, the J end by 7 bases, with 12 bases between.